This T cell receptor beta chain was retrieved from a study of cytomegalovirus exposure and HLA in healthy donors. Study-wide results and limits: A later analysis linked a missense variant in DCLRE1C to the trimming of TCR beta V and J genes. A later analysis found most CMV-associated TCR beta chains apparently HLA-restricted.

The CDR3 loop spans 14 amino acids. CDR1 SGHTA and CDR2 FQGTGA come from the germline V gene. V gave up 2 bases and J gave up 13 bases, with 15 bases separating them. A word on this clone: Antigen unknown.

Both 60 Vbeta primers and 13 Jbeta primers went into the PCR. In the original workflow: There were 80 million to 95 million unique TCR beta chains by a later count, and around 10 million of them were shared. Some clones are missing from TCRdb's copy, which holds only in-frame ones; the method was immunoSEQ multiplex PCR. That table furnishes V, J and clone size, whereas the DNA furnished D and trimming. This table has some 160,000 clones, about four fifths appearing once. The V gene is TRBV7-3, the J gene TRBJ1-6; no reliable D call. The sequence was collected from a woman aged 50 to 65 in good health and CMV-seronegative. Sequencing was carried out using PBMCs. As DNA, the CDR3 is TGTGCCAGCAGCTTATTCTTGGGCGTTTCTCCCCTCCACTTT. Translation: CASSLFLGVSPLHF.